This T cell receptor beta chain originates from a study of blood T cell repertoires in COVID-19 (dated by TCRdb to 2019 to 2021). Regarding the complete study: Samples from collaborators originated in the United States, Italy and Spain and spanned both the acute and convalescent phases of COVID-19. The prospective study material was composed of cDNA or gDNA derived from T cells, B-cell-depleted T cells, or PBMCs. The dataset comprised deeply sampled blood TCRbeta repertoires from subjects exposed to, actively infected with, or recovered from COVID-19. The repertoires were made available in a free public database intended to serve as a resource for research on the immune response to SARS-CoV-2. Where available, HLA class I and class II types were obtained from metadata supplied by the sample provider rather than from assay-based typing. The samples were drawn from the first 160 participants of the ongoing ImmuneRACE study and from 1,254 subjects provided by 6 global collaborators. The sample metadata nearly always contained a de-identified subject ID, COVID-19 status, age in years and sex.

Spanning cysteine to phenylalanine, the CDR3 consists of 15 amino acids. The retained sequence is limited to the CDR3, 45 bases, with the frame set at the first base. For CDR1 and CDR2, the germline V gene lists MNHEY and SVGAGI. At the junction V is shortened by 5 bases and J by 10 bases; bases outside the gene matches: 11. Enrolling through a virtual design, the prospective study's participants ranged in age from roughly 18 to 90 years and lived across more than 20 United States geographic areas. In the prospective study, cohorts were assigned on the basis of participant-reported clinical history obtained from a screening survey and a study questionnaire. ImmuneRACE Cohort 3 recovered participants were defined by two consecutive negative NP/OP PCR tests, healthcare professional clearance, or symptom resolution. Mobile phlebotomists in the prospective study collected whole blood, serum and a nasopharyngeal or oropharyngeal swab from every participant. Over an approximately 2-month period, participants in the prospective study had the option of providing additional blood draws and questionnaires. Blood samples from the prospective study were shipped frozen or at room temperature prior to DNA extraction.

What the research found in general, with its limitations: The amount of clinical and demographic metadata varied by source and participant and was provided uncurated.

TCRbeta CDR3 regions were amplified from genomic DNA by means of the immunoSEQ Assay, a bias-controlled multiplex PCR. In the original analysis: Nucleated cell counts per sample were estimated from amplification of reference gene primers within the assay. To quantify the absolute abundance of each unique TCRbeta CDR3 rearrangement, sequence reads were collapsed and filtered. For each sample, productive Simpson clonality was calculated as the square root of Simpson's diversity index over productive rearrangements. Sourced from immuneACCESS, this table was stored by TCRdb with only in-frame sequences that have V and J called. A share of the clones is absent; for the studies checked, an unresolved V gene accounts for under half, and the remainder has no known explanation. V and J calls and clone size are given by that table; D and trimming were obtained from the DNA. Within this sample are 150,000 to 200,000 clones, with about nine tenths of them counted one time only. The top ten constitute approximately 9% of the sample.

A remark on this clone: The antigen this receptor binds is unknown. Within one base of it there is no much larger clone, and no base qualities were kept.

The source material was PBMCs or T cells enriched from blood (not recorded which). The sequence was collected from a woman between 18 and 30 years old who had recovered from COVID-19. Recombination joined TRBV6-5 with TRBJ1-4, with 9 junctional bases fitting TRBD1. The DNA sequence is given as TGTGCCAGCAGTCCGACGGACAGGGGCGTAGGAAAACTGTTTTTT. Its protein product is CASSPTDRGVGKLFF.